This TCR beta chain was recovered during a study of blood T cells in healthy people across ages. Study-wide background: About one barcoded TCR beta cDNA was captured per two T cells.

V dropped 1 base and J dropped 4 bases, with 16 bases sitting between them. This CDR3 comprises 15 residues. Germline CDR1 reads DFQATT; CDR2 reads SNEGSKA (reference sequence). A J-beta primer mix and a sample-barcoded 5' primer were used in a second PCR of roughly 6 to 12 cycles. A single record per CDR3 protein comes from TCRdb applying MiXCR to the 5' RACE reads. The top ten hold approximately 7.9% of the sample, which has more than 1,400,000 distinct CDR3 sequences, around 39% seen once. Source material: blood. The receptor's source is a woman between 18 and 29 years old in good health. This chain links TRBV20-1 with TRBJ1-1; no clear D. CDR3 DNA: TGCAGTGCTAGAGTTGGCAGGCCCGCGGGCACTGAAGCTTTCTTT. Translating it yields CSARVGRPAGTEAFF.